This TCR beta chain is from a study of blood T cell repertoires in COVID-19. Using immunoSEQ multiplex PCR, the repertoire was profiled, and TCRdb retains in-frame clones only, with some absent. The table lists over 110,000 clones, roughly 80% of them singletons. The CDR3 spans 15 residues. Germline values: CDR1 SGHTA, CDR2 FQGNSA. V was cut by 0 bases and J by 3 bases, with 11 bases left in between. Sequencing was done on a sample of peripheral blood. This chain uses TRBV7-2 with TRBJ1-2; TRBD1 is a possible D gene (5 bases). This sequence was found in a man between 65 and 79 years old who had recovered from COVID-19. The CDR3 reads CASSLAGLGDYGYTF. CDR3 in DNA: TGTGCCAGCAGCTTAGCGGGACTAGGGGACTATGGCTACACCTTC.